A few counts support the clone carrying this T cell receptor beta chain. The CDR3 length is 15 residues. Germline V gives CDR1 SGHDT, CDR2 YYEEEE. Trimming took 3 bases from V and 2 from J, leaving 11 bases between them. Investigators reverse transcribed all isolated RNA, so they sequenced expressed TCRB transcripts. Using immunoSEQ multiplex PCR, the repertoire was profiled, and TCRdb retains in-frame clones only, with some absent. This table holds 250,000 to 300,000 clones, approximately 8% found once. The data are from a study of beta chain features in type 1 diabetes. Study-wide context: Investigators examined more than 90 million sorted cells across all samples.

The rearrangement links TRBV5-6 to TRBJ2-2; D remains ambiguous. The TCR originated in a woman aged 18-29 years in good health. Sequenced material: central memory CD4+ T cells from blood. CDR3 amino acids: CASSSRVLNTGELFF. In DNA, the CDR3 is TGTGCCAGCAGCTCACGGGTTCTCAACACCGGGGAGCTGTTTTTT.